The entry below gives a single T cell receptor (beta chain) sequence along with its context. The sample comes from a study of blood T cells in healthy people across ages. The CDR3 totals 12 residues. Germline V gene lookup returns CDR1 MNHEY and CDR2 SVGEGT. Trimming pared 2 bases from V and 14 bases from J, leaving 13 bases between. The second PCR ran roughly 6 to 11 cycles with a sample-barcoded 5' primer and J-beta primers. TCRdb redid the calling of the 5' RACE reads with MiXCR, one entry per CDR3 protein. The sample has some 1,500,000 distinct CDR3 sequences, about 45% seen once; the top ten hold about 4%.

This sequence joins TRBV6-2 or TRBV6-3 and TRBJ1-5; D is uncertain. This clonotype was sampled from a woman aged 18-35 years in good health. Sequenced input: blood. The DNA of the CDR3 is TGTGCCAGCAGTTACGGTGTAGGCTTCGAGCATTTT. It specifies CASSYGVGFEHF.